This TCR beta chain was identified during a study of cytomegalovirus exposure and HLA in healthy donors. The CDR3 covers 15 residues. Germline V gives CDR1 SGDLS, CDR2 YYNGEE. The ends lost 2 bases at V and 3 bases at J; junction bases unmatched: 3. The PCR employed 60 Vbeta primers together with 13 Jbeta primers. The data were produced by immunoSEQ multiplex PCR, yet TCRdb's version contains in-frame clones alone and is incomplete. The sample yields about 170,000 clones, roughly 85% seen once. Donors were ostensibly healthy at sampling, although undocumented immune exposures were probable. To note about this clone: Its antigen is as yet unknown.

Findings and limits, study-wide: Reports credit the classifier with highly specific, highly sensitive diagnosis of cytomegalovirus status. Some public TCRs appeared in many individuals, while most sequences were rare. Later work found that TCR association rates differed between HLA loci; DRB1 had the most and HLA-C the fewest.

The sample taken for sequencing was PBMCs. The chain carries TRBV9 and TRBJ2-3; 10 bases map to TRBD2. The receptor was derived from a young man in good health and CMV-seropositive. The CDR3 is CASSVASGRTDTQYF. CDR3 nucleotide sequence: TGTGCCAGCAGCGTGGCTAGCGGGAGAACAGATACGCAGTATTTT.